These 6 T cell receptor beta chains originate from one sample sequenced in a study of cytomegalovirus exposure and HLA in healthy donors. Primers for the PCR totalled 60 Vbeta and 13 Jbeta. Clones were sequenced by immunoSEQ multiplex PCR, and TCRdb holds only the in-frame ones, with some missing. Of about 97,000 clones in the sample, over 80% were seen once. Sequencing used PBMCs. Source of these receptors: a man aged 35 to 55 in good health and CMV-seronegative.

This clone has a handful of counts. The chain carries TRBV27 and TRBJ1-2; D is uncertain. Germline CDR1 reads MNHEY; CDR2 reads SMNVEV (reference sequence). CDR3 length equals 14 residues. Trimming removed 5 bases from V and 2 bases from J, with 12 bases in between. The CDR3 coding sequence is TGTGCCAGCAGTGGTACAGTCGGCAACTATGGCTACACCTTC. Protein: CASSGTVGNYGYTF.

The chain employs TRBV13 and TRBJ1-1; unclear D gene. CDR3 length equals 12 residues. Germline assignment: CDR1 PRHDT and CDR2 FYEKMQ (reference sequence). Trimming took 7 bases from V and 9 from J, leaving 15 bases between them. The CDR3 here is CASTLTGRQAFF. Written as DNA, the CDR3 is TGTGCCAGCACCCTAACGGGGAGGCAAGCTTTCTTT.

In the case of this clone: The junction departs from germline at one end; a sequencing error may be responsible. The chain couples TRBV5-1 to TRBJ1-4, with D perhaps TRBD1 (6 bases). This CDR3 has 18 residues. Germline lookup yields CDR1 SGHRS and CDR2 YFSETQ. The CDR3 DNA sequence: TGCGCCAGCAGCCCCGCTGTTGTAGGGGGAACAACTAATGAAAAACTGCTTTTT. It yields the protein CASSPAVVGGTTNEKLLF.

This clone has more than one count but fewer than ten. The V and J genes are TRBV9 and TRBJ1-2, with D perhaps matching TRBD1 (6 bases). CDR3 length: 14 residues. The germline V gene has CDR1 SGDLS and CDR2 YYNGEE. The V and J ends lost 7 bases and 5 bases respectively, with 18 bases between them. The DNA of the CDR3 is TGTGCCAGCGGAATACAGGGTCCCCCTTATGGCTACACCTTC. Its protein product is CASGIQGPPYGYTF.

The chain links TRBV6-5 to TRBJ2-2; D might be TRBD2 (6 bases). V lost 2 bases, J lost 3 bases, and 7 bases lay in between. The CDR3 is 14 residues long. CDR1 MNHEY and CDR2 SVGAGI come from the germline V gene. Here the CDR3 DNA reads TGTGCCAGCAGTTACGGAGGGGACACCGGGGAGCTGTTTTTT. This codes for CASSYGGDTGELFF.

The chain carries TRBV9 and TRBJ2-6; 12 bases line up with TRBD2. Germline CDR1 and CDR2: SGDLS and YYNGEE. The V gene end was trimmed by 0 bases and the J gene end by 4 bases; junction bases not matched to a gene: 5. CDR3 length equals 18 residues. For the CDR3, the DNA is TGTGCCAGCAGCGTAGGTGTGACTAGCGGGGGAGGGGCCAACGTCCTGACTTTC. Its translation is CASSVGVTSGGGANVLTF. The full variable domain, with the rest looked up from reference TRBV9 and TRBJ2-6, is DSGVTQTPKHLITATGQRVTLRCSPRSGDLSVYWYQQSLDQGLQFLIQYYNGEERAKGNILERFSAQQFPDLHSELNLSSLELGDSALYFCASSVGVTSGGGANVLTFGAGSRLTVL.